These 11 T cell receptor beta chains share one sample of origin, sequenced in a study. MiXCR was run by TCRdb on the 5' RACE reads, yielding one entry per CDR3 protein. The sample records fewer than 80,000 distinct CDR3 sequences, 22% being singletons. Specimen: memory CD4+ T cells sorted from a lymph node. Subset indicated: memory CD4+ T cells, CD4+CD45RO+CD25-. The origin of the receptors is a female donor with breast cancer.

Here the CDR3 DNA reads TGTGCCAGCAGTCTCGGGACAGTTAGGTGGGTGAACACTGAAGCTTTCTTT. This translates into CASSLGTVRWVNTEAFF. The chain recombines TRBV12-3 or TRBV12-4 with TRBJ1-1; the match to TRBD1 covers 7 bases. The CDR3 runs to 17 residues. The trim removed 5 bases at V and 0 bases at J, leaving 12 bases unmatched.

The chain has TRBV20-1 and TRBJ2-7; perhaps TRBD1 as D (5 bases). Looked up from germline, CDR1 is DFQATT and CDR2 is SNEGSKA (reference sequence). The CDR3 spans 12 residues. The V gene lost 7 bases and the J gene lost 5 bases, with 15 bases spanning the gap. As DNA, the CDR3 is TGCAGTGTTCAGGACATTAGCAACGAGCAGTACTTC. It encodes CSVQDISNEQYF.

About this clonotype itself: One end of the junction fails to match germline, which may point to a read error. V and J are TRBV7-2 and TRBJ2-1; tentative D call: TRBD2 (7 bases). This CDR3 has 14 amino acids. Germline V gene data show CDR1 as SGHTA and CDR2 as FQGNSA. The CDR3 bases are TGTGCCAGCAGCTCCCGAGGGAGGGACAATGAGCAGTTTTTC. It codes for CASSSRGRDNEQFF.

This clonotype was observed at least ten times. The genes are TRBV5-1 and TRBJ1-2; 10 bases match TRBD1. Germline trimming cut 4 bases from V and 4 bases from J; bases unmatched to any gene: 7. CDR3 length: 15 residues. Looked up from germline, CDR1 is SGHRS and CDR2 is YFSETQ. CDR3 sequence: CASSLRTGGLYGYTF. The CDR3, as DNA: TGCGCCAGCAGCCTTCGGACAGGGGGACTCTATGGCTACACCTTC.

This clonotype was counted only a few times. The rearrangement links TRBV20-1 to TRBJ2-6, with 8 bases matching TRBD1. The trim removed 2 bases at V and 2 bases at J, leaving 2 bases unmatched. Germline-derived CDR1 and CDR2 are DFQATT and SNEGSKA (reference sequence). There are 15 residues in the CDR3. This chain's CDR3 is CSARPQGAGANVLTF. The CDR3 DNA is TGCAGTGCTAGACCACAGGGGGCTGGGGCCAACGTCCTGACTTTC.

The rearrangement uses TRBV2 and TRBJ1-1; 8 nucleotides line up with TRBD1. After removal of 5 bases from V and 8 bases from J, the junction contained 4 bases not matched to a gene. The CDR3 length is 12 residues. In germline, CDR1 is SNHLY, CDR2 FYNNEI. The CDR3 reads CASSKDRAEAFF. CDR3 bases: TGTGCCAGCAGTAAGGACAGGGCGGAAGCTTTCTTT.

This chain uses TRBV5-5 with TRBJ2-1; D unclear. The germline V gene encodes CDR1 SGHKS and CDR2 YYEKEE (reference sequence). The V end was cut by 1 base, the J end by 9 bases, with 5 bases between. The CDR3 runs to 11 residues. The CDR3 region is CASSLNLEQFF. The CDR3 nucleotides are TGTGCCAGCAGCTTGAACCTTGAGCAGTTCTTC.

V and J are TRBV6-6 and TRBJ1-4; 7 positions agree with TRBD1. The CDR3 covers 15 residues. V lost 8 bases, J lost 1 base, and 7 bases stayed unmatched. From germline, CDR1 is MNHNY and CDR2 SVGAGI (reference sequence). The CDR3 DNA sequence: TGTGCCAGCCGAGACAGGGCGGGAACTAATGAAAAACTGTTTTTT. It codes for CASRDRAGTNEKLFF.

A few counts support this clonotype. The chain recombines TRBV4-3 with TRBJ2-3, with TRBD2 as a possible D gene (6 bases). The V gene's germline CDR1 is LGHNA and CDR2 YSLEER. V was pared by 4 bases and J by 4 bases, with 18 bases between. The CDR3 covers 16 residues. CDR3 residues: CASSRLPGEAPDTQYF. CDR3 nucleotides: TGCGCCAGCAGCCGCCTCCCGGGAGAAGCTCCAGATACGCAGTATTTT.

This rearrangement joins TRBV7-2 to TRBJ1-1, with 8 bases fitting TRBD1. The V and J ends lost 5 bases and 4 bases, in that order; junction bases with no gene match: 12. CDR1 and CDR2 (germline): SGHTA, FQGNSA. The CDR3 length is 16 residues. In nucleotides, the CDR3 is TGTGCCAGCAGCCCCCCAGGGGGCAGAATCAGCACTGAAGCTTTCTTT. It yields the protein CASSPPGGRISTEAFF. Based on the CDR3 plus reference TRBV7-2 and TRBJ1-1, the full variable domain is GAGVSQSPSNKVTEKGKDVELRCDPISGHTALYWYRQSLGQGLEFLIYFQGNSAPDKSGLPSDRFSAERTGGSVSTLTIQRTQQEDSAVYLCASSPPGGRISTEAFFGQGTRLTVV.

The chain recombines TRBV5-1 with TRBJ1-1; a weak D match, TRBD1 (6 bases). With 4 bases removed from V and 4 bases from J, the gap between germline ends came to 14 bases. The CDR3 loop spans 14 amino acids. CDR1 SGHRS and CDR2 YFSETQ come from the germline V gene. CDR3 sequence reads: CASSTQGYGTEAFF. CDR3 DNA: TGCGCCAGCAGCACACAGGGATATGGCACTGAAGCTTTCTTT.